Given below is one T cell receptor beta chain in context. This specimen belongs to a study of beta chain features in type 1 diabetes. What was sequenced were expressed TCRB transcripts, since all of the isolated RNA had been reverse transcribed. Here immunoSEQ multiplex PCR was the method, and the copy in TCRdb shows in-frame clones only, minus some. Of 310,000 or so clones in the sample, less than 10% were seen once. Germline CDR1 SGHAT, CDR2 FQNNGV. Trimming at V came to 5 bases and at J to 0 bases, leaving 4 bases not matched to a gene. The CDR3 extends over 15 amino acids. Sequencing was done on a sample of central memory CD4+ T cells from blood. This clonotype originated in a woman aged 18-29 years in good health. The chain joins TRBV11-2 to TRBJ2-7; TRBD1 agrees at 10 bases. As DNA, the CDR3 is TGTGCCAGCAGCCCAAGGACAGGGGGCTCCTACGAGCAGTACTTC. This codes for CASSPRTGGSYEQYF.